This TCR beta chain was recovered during a study of T cells in Graves' hyperthyroidism and ophthalmopathy. V lost 7 bases and J 4 bases, leaving 17 bases between the germline ends. Looked up from germline, CDR1 is SNHLY and CDR2 is FYNNEI. This CDR3 contains 15 residues. RNA transcripts served as the template for amplifying TCR beta CDR3 regions. HTBI primers were employed in a first-round RT-PCR of the TCR CDR3. MiXCR was run by TCRdb on the multiplex PCR reads, yielding one entry per CDR3 protein. The data hold over 400,000 distinct CDR3 sequences, with about 20% observed a single time. The receptor's source is a woman in her sixties or seventies with Graves' ophthalmopathy. Sequencing used blood. V usage is TRBV2 and J usage is TRBJ1-3, with D perhaps TRBD1 (6 bases). The CDR3 DNA follows: TGTGCCAGCATCGCTGGGGGCGTTTCAGGAAACACCATATATTTT. Amino acid sequence: CASIAGGVSGNTIYF.